The 28 T cell receptor beta chains below were found in one sample sequenced in a study of CD8 T cells in ankylosing spondylitis. One entry per CDR3 protein, called by TCRdb with MiXCR from the 5' RACE reads. The sample has roughly 180,000 distinct CDR3 sequences; around a tenth are singletons. Source material: blood, either unsorted or a sorted T cell fraction (not recorded which). These receptors all stem from a female donor with ankylosing spondylitis or in good health (not recorded which).

The chain uses TRBV7-2 and TRBJ1-5; D remains ambiguous. The CDR3 runs 15 residues. The germline V gene encodes CDR1 SGHTA and CDR2 FQGNSA. V was cut by 1 base and J by 3 bases, with 10 bases left in between. The CDR3 sequence: CASSLELSANQPQHF. DNA for the CDR3: TGTGCCAGCAGCTTAGAGTTGTCCGCCAATCAGCCCCAGCATTTT.

V gene TRBV9 combines with J gene TRBJ1-1, with D uncertain. The CDR3 is 16 amino acids. V was pared by 3 bases and J by 1 base, with 16 bases between. From germline, CDR1 is SGDLS and CDR2 YYNGEE. The CDR3 nucleotides read TGTGCCAGCAGCGAGCCTCTTGGGAGCGAGAACACTGAAGCTTTCTTT. Amino acid sequence: CASSEPLGSENTEAFF. Using reference TRBV9 and TRBJ1-1 for the parts outside the CDR3, the full variable domain is DSGVTQTPKHLITATGQRVTLRCSPRSGDLSVYWYQQSLDQGLQFLIQYYNGEERAKGNILERFSAQQFPDLHSELNLSSLELGDSALYFCASSEPLGSENTEAFFGQGTRLTVV.

This clonotype was seen more than once but under ten times. The J gene is TRBJ1-2, the V gene TRBV9; D unresolved. Trimming took off 0 bases at V and 8 bases at J, with 11 bases between the two ends. Germline loops: CDR1 SGDLS, CDR2 YYNGEE. This CDR3 has 13 amino acids. The CDR3 coding sequence is TGTGCCAGCAGCGTAGGGGCAGGCAGCGGCTACACCTTC. This gives the protein CASSVGAGSGYTF.

This rearrangement joins TRBV20-1 to TRBJ2-1, with D tentatively TRBD1 or TRBD2 (5 bases each). This CDR3 is 12 amino acids long. Germline V gives CDR1 DFQATT, CDR2 SNEGSKA (reference sequence). Trimming stripped 6 bases from V and 10 bases from J, with 16 bases between. The CDR3 region has the DNA TGCAGTGCGGTTACAGGACTGAACGAGCAGTTCTTC. It specifies CSAVTGLNEQFF.

This chain connects TRBV6-2 or TRBV6-3 to TRBJ1-5; D is possibly TRBD1 (5 bases). The CDR3 spans 14 residues. Deletions cut 2 bases from V and 10 bases from J, with 15 bases between. Germline V gives CDR1 MNHEY, CDR2 SVGEGT. CDR3 residues: CASSYPPGEHPQHF. The CDR3 nucleotides are TGTGCCAGCAGTTACCCCCCGGGGGAGCATCCCCAGCATTTT.

This clonotype has at least ten counts. The V call is TRBV20-1, the J call TRBJ1-1; D unresolved. This CDR3 has 10 residues. Trimming shortened V by 3 bases and J by 8 bases, and 7 bases separated the two germline ends. CDR1 DFQATT and CDR2 SNEGSKA come from the germline V gene (reference sequence). CDR3 in DNA: TGCAGTGCTAGGGACGGCGAAGCTTTCTTT. Protein product: CSARDGEAFF.

This clonotype appeared a few times. The CDR3 here is CASSVEGGRAEDTQYF. The CDR3 coding sequence is TGTGCCAGCAGCGTAGAGGGCGGGAGGGCCGAAGATACGCAGTATTTT. This chain uses TRBV9 with TRBJ2-3; 9 bases align to TRBD2. J gave up 5 bases and V 0 bases, and 7 bases lay outside the gene matches. Germline-derived CDR1 and CDR2 are SGDLS and YYNGEE. The CDR3 is 16 amino acids.

This clonotype was found a few times. The chain has TRBV11-2 and TRBJ2-7, with a weak D call TRBD2 (6 bases). CDR1 is SGHAT and CDR2 is FQNNGV in the germline V gene. V dropped 5 bases and J dropped 4 bases, with 15 bases sitting between them. The CDR3 sequence is 14 residues long. The CDR3 nucleotides are TGTGCCAGCAGCCAGGATGCGGGACCTTACGAGCAGTACTTC. Translating it yields CASSQDAGPYEQYF.

This clonotype showed up many times. The gene calls are TRBV6-5 and TRBJ1-2; 7 nucleotides agree with TRBD1. The CDR3 consists of 14 residues. Trimming removed 0 bases from V and 5 bases from J; junction bases left unmatched: 3. Germline V gives CDR1 MNHEY, CDR2 SVGAGI. The CDR3 sequence is CASSYSTGLYGYTF. The CDR3 nucleotides read TGTGCCAGCAGTTACTCGACAGGGCTATATGGCTACACCTTC.

The rearrangement links TRBV4-2 to TRBJ2-7, with 7 bases identical to TRBD2. V shed 4 bases and J 4 bases; nucleotides not matched to a gene: 7. This CDR3 is 14 amino acids long. Germline CDR1 reads LGHNA; CDR2 reads YNFKEQ. The CDR3 DNA reads TGTGCCAGCAGCCTTCCGGGACTACAATACGAGCAGTACTTC. It yields the protein CASSLPGLQYEQYF.

This clonotype has just a few counts. CDR3 sequence: CASSFPGQGGTDTQYF. CDR3 bases: TGTGCCAGCAGCTTTCCGGGACAGGGTGGTACAGATACGCAGTATTTT. V is TRBV7-6 and J is TRBJ2-3; the match to TRBD1 covers 9 bases. Trimming took 3 bases from V and 3 from J; bases not matched to a gene: 7. CDR3 size: 16 residues. Germline V gene data show CDR1 as SGHVS and CDR2 as FNYEAQ.

This rearrangement joins TRBV20-1 to TRBJ1-2; 9 bases are a match to TRBD1. Germline assignment: CDR1 DFQATT and CDR2 SNEGSKA (reference sequence). The V segment lost 6 bases and the J segment 4 bases; nucleotides outside the gene matches: 18. CDR3 length: 17 amino acids. DNA for the CDR3: TGCAGTGCCGAAGGAGGGGACAGGGAGTCCCTTATCTATGGCTACACCTTC. Translated: CSAEGGDRESLIYGYTF.

V usage is TRBV27 and J usage is TRBJ2-1; D remains unclear. This CDR3 is 18 amino acids long. Looked up from germline, CDR1 is MNHEY and CDR2 is SMNVEV (reference sequence). Trimming stripped 3 bases from V and 1 base from J, with 19 bases between. Here the CDR3 reads CASSLVSVVLGSYNEQFF. CDR3 DNA sequence: TGTGCCAGCAGTTTGGTCAGTGTGGTTCTAGGATCCTACAATGAGCAGTTCTTC.

This clonotype was seen more than once but under ten times. The rearrangement uses TRBV6-2 or TRBV6-3 and TRBJ1-1, with a tentative D call TRBD1 (5 bases). Germline CDR1 MNHEY, CDR2 SVGEGT. This CDR3 contains 16 residues. Deletions cut 2 bases from V and 4 bases from J, with 17 bases between. CDR3 region: CASSYPRGGGITEAFF. The CDR3 DNA follows: TGTGCCAGCAGTTACCCCCGCGGGGGGGGGATCACTGAAGCTTTCTTT.

This clonotype has ten or more counts. The chain's CDR3 is CSVPGQGTFWTEAFF. For the CDR3, the DNA is TGCAGCGTCCCCGGACAGGGGACGTTCTGGACTGAAGCTTTCTTT. V gene TRBV29-1 combines with J gene TRBJ1-1, with 9 nucleotides matching TRBD1. This CDR3 is 15 amino acids long. Per germline, CDR1 SQVTM and CDR2 ANQGSEA. V dropped 6 bases and J dropped 5; count of bases not matched to a gene: 13.

The genes are TRBV4-1 and TRBJ2-1; TRBD2 aligns across 9 bases. This CDR3 has 16 amino acids. V lost 4 bases to trimming and J lost 8 bases; unmatched junction nucleotides: 12. CDR1 is MGHRA, CDR2 YSYEKL, per germline. The CDR3 bases are TGCGCCAGCAGCCCTCCTTGGGCTAGCGGGAACTATGAGCAGTTCTTC. This encodes CASSPPWASGNYEQFF.

This clonotype was observed at least ten times. The J gene is TRBJ2-3, the V gene TRBV6-2 or TRBV6-3; 13 nucleotides line up with TRBD2. Germline V lookup: CDR1 MNHEY, CDR2 SVGEGT. V dropped 2 bases and J dropped 2; count of bases not matched to a gene: 10. This CDR3 is built from 19 residues. The CDR3 sequence: CASSYLAWTSGSSTDTQYF. CDR3 DNA: TGTGCCAGCAGTTACCTAGCCTGGACTAGCGGGAGTTCCACAGATACGCAGTATTTT.

This clonotype has only a few counts. This sequence joins TRBV4-3 and TRBJ2-1; 8 positions match TRBD2. The length of the CDR3 is 16 residues. Germline-derived CDR1 and CDR2 are LGHNA and YSLEER. The J segment lost 12 bases and the V segment lost 0 bases, leaving 13 bases of the junction unmatched. The CDR3 DNA reads TGCGCCAGCAGCCAAGATCGGGGGCGGGGGGCTAGGGGGCAGTTCTTC. Its protein product is CASSQDRGRGARGQFF.

The chain couples TRBV4-1 to TRBJ1-5; no reliable D call. Germline CDR1 reads MGHRA; CDR2 reads YSYEKL. The CDR3 runs to 15 residues. V was trimmed by 2 bases and J by 3 bases, leaving 11 bases between them. The CDR3 reads CASSQYDTVNQPQHF. CDR3 coding DNA: TGCGCCAGCAGCCAATATGACACCGTCAATCAGCCCCAGCATTTT.

V gene TRBV4-1 combines with J gene TRBJ2-1; 8 bases agree with TRBD2. Trimming removed 0 bases from V and 1 base from J; junction bases left unmatched: 5. The CDR3 sequence is 17 residues long. The germline CDR1 and CDR2 sequences are MGHRA and YSYEKL. This CDR3 reads CASSQDPAGGSYNEQFF. The CDR3 nucleotides are TGCGCCAGCAGCCAAGATCCGGCGGGAGGTTCCTACAATGAGCAGTTCTTC.

The CDR3 DNA reads as TGTGCCAGCAGTTACTCAACTAGCGGGAGTGAAGAGCAGTTCTTC. Its translation: CASSYSTSGSEEQFF. This sequence joins TRBV6-5 and TRBJ2-1, with 11 bases that match TRBD2. Germline V CDR1 and CDR2: MNHEY, SVGAGI. V was clipped by 0 bases and J by 10 bases; unmatched bases: 5. This CDR3 has 15 amino acids.

This clonotype has just a few counts. The rearrangement uses TRBV28 and TRBJ1-1, with 11 bases fitting TRBD1. The CDR3 runs to 12 residues. V lost 11 bases, J lost 7 bases, and 6 bases stayed unmatched. Germline assignment: CDR1 MDHEN and CDR2 SYDVKM. In DNA form, the CDR3 reads TGTGCCGTTCCCGGGACAGGGGGTGAAGCTTTCTTT. It codes for CAVPGTGGEAFF.

There are many counts of this clonotype. The rearrangement uses TRBV7-2 and TRBJ1-5, with D maybe TRBD1 (5 bases). Germline CDR1 is SGHTA and CDR2 is FQGNSA. The CDR3 length is 16 residues. Trimming pared 3 bases from V and 2 bases from J, leaving 14 bases between. DNA of the CDR3: TGTGCCAGCAGCTTCGACAGCGCTAGGGGCAATCAGCCCCAGCATTTT. This sequence encodes CASSFDSARGNQPQHF.

This clonotype showed up just once. J is TRBJ2-5 and V is TRBV11-3, with TRBD2 matching over 9 bases. Germline trimming cut 1 base from V and 3 bases from J; bases unmatched to any gene: 3. Germline V lookup: CDR1 SGHNT, CDR2 YENEEA. The CDR3 sequence is 15 residues long. CDR3 sequence (DNA): TGTGCCAGCAGCTTAGTTGGCGGGGGGGAAGAGACCCAGTACTTC. Protein product: CASSLVGGGEETQYF.

In this sample, this clonotype turned up a few times. V usage is TRBV15 and J usage is TRBJ1-1; 8 bases map to TRBD1. CDR1 and CDR2 (germline): LNHNV, YYDKDF (reference sequence). This CDR3 has 14 residues. The trim removed 3 bases at V and 11 bases at J, leaving 11 bases unmatched. CDR3 DNA: TGTGCCACCAGCAGCCGCGGGGCAGGGGGCGAGGCTTTCTTT. Its protein is CATSSRGAGGEAFF.

A few counts support this clonotype. This rearrangement joins TRBV7-9 to TRBJ1-1; perhaps TRBD1 as D (5 bases). The CDR3 is 14 residues long. V dropped 1 base and J dropped 0 bases, with 6 bases sitting between them. CDR1 and CDR2 (germline): SEHNR, FQNEAQ (reference sequence). The CDR3 protein is CASSLEGLNTEAFF. CDR3 coding DNA: TGTGCCAGCAGCTTAGAGGGGTTGAACACTGAAGCTTTCTTT.

This clonotype was counted a few times. The chain links TRBV12-3 or TRBV12-4 to TRBJ2-2, with 9 bases that match TRBD1. The CDR3 loop spans 17 amino acids. V lost 3 bases and J lost 2; bases outside the gene matches: 7. Here the CDR3 reads CASSFSRDRVNTGELFF. The CDR3 DNA is TGTGCCAGCAGTTTTAGTCGGGACAGGGTTAACACCGGGGAGCTGTTTTTT.

V and J are TRBV7-9 and TRBJ2-6; possible D gene TRBD1, 6 bases. Germline V gene sequence: CDR1 SEHNR, CDR2 FQNEAQ (reference sequence). The V and J ends lost 5 bases and 3 bases respectively, with 14 bases between them. The CDR3 loop spans 16 amino acids. CDR3 region: CASSIRQAGGANVLTF. The CDR3 region has the DNA TGTGCCAGCAGCATCCGACAGGCTGGTGGGGCCAACGTCCTGACTTTC.